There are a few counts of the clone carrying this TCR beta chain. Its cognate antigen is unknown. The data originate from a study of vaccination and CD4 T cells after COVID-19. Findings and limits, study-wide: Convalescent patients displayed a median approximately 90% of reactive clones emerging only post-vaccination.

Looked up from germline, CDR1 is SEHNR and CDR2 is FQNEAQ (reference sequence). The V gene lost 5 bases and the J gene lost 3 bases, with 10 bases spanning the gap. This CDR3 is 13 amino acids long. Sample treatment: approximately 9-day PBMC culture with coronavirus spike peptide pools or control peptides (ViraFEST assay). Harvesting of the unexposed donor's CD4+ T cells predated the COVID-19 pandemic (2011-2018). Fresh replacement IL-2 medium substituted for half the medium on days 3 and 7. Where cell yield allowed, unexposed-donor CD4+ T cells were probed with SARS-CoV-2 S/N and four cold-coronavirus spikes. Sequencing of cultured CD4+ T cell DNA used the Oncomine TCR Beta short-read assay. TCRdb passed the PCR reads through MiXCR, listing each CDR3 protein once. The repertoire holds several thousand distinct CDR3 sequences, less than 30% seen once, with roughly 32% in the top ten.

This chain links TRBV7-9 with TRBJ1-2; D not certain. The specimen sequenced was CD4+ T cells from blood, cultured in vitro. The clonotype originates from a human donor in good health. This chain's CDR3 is CASSQNSYYGYTF. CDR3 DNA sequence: TGTGCCAGCAGCCAAAACAGTTACTATGGCTACACCTTC.